The 5 T cell receptor beta chains below were found in one sample sequenced in a study of control samples from healthy donors and cancer patients. Libraries were prepared by immunoSEQ multiplex PCR; TCRdb keeps only in-frame clonotypes and omits some of them. The sample consists of over 110,000 clones, around nine tenths of them appearing once. Source material: blood. Receptors originate from a woman under 40 in good health.

Worth noting for this clone: The same CDR3 also results from other DNA sequences found in this sample. The rearrangement uses TRBV6-1 and TRBJ1-1; D gene uncertain. Trimming left V 3 bases short and J 0 bases short, with 8 bases between. The CDR3 has 14 residues. Germline CDR1 MNHNS, CDR2 SASEGT. CDR3 sequence (DNA): TGTGCCAGCAGTGATCCAAGCTTGAACACTGAAGCTTTCTTT. Protein sequence: CASSDPSLNTEAFF.

This clone was detected a few times. J is TRBJ1-5 and V is TRBV6-5, with 10 bases lining up with TRBD1. V lost 8 bases and J lost 0; bases outside the gene matches: 1. From germline, CDR1 is MNHEY and CDR2 SVGAGI. The CDR3 spans 14 residues. CDR3 in DNA: TGTGCCAGCGGACAGGGGGGTAGCAATCAGCCCCAGCATTTT. Residues: CASGQGGSNQPQHF.

The J gene is TRBJ2-7, the V gene TRBV7-2; tentatively, D is TRBD1 (6 bases). The germline V gene encodes CDR1 SGHTA and CDR2 FQGNSA. Trimming left V 3 bases short and J 6 bases short, with 15 bases between. The CDR3 spans 14 residues. This CDR3 reads CASSFSQGTGEQYF. CDR3 nucleotides: TGTGCCAGCAGCTTTAGTCAGGGGACCGGCGAGCAGTACTTC.

The chain carries TRBV7-2 and TRBJ1-5; D unclear. V lost 2 bases and J lost 3, with 14 bases in between. The CDR3 contains 16 residues. Germline CDR1 and CDR2: SGHTA and FQGNSA. The CDR3 coding sequence is TGTGCCAGCAGCTTATATCCCTCGGGCTCCAATCAGCCCCAGCATTTT. This sequence encodes CASSLYPSGSNQPQHF.

The chain recombines TRBV3-1 (or the pseudogene TRBV3-2) with TRBJ2-1, with 9 bases aligning to TRBD2. The CDR3 has 16 residues. The ends lost 0 bases at V and 8 bases at J; junction bases unmatched: 8. Germline V CDR1 and CDR2: LGHDT, YNNKEL (reference sequence). The CDR3 reads CASSQDLGTSIYEQFF. The CDR3 region has the DNA TGTGCCAGCAGCCAAGATCTCGGGACTAGCATATATGAGCAGTTCTTC.